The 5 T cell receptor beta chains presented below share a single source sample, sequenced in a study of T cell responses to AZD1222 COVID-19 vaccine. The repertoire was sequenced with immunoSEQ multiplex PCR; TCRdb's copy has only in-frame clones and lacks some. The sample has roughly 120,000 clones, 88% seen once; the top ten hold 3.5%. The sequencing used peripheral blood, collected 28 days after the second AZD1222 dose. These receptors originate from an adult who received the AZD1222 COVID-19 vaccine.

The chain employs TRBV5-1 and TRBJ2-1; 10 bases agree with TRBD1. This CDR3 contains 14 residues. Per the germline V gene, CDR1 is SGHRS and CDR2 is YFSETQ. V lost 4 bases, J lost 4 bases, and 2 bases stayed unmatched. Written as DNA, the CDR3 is TGCGCCAGCAGCAAGGGACAGGGGTACAATGAGCAGTTCTTC. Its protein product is CASSKGQGYNEQFF.

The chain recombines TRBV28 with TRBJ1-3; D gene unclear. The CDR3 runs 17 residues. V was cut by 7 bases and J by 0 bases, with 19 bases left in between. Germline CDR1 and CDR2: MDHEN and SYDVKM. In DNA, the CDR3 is TGTGCCAGCATCACCGCGGCCAGCCCCATCTCTGGAAACACCATATATTTT. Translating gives CASITAASPISGNTIYF. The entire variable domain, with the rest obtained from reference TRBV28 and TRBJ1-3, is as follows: DVKVTQSSRYLVKRTGEKVFLECVQDMDHENMFWYRQDPGLGLRLIYFSYDVKMKEKGDIPEGYSVSREKKERFSLILESASTNQTSMYLCASITAASPISGNTIYFGEGSWLTVV.

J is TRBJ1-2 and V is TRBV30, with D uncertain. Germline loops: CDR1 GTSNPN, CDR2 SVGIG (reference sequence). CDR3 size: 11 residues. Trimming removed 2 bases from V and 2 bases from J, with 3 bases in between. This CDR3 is CAWSLNYGYTF. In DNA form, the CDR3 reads TGTGCCTGGAGTTTAAACTATGGCTACACCTTC.

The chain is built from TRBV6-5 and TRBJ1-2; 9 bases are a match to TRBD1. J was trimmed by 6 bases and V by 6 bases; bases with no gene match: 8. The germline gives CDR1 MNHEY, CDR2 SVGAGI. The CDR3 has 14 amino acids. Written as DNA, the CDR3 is TGTGCCAGCAGCCGGACAGGGGCTCAGGATGGCTACACCTTC. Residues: CASSRTGAQDGYTF.

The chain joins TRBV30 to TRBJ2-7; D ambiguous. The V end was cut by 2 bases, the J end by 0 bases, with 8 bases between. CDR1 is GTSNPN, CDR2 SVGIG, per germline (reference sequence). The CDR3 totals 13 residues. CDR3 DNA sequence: TGTGCCTGGAGTACGGGTAGCTCCTACGAGCAGTACTTC. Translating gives CAWSTGSSYEQYF.